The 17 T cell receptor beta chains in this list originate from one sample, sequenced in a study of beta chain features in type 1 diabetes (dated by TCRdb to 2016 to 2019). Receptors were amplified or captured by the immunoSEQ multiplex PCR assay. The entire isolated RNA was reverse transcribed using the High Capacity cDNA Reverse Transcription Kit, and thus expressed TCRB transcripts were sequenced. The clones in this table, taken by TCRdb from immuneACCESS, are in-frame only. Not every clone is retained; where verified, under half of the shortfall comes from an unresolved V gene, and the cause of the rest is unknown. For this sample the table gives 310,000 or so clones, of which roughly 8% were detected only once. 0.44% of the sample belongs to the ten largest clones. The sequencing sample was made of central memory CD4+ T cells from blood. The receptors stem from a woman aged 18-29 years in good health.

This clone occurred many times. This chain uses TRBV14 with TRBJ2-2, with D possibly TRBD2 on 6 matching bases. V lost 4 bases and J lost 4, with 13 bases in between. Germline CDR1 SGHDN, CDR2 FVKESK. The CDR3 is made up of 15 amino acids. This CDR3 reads CASSPPGGGTGELFF. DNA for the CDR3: TGTGCCAGCAGCCCTCCCGGGGGAGGCACCGGGGAGCTGTTTTTT. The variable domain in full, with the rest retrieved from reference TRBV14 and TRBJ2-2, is EAGVTQFPSHSVIEKGQTVTLRCDPISGHDNLYWYRRVMGKEIKFLLHFVKESKQDESGMPNNRFLAERTGGTYSTLKVQPAELEDSGVYFCASSPPGGGTGELFFGEGSRLTVL.

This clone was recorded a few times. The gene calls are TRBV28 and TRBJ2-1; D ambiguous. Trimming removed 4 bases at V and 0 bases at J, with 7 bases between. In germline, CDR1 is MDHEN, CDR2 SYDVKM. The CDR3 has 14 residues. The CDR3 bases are TGTGCCAGCAGTTGGGGTAGCTCCTACAATGAGCAGTTCTTC. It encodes CASSWGSSYNEQFF.

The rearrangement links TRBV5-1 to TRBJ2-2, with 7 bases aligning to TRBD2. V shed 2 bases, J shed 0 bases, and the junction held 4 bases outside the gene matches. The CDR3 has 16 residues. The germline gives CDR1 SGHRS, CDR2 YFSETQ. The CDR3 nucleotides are TGCGCCAGCAGCTTCGCTAGCGGATCGAACACCGGGGAGCTGTTTTTT. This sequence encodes CASSFASGSNTGELFF.

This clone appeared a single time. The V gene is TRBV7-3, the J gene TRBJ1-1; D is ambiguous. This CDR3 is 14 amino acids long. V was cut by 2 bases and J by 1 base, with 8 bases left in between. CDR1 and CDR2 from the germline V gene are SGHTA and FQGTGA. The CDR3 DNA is TGTGCCAGCAGCTTACGGGCACAGAACACTGAAGCTTTCTTT. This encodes CASSLRAQNTEAFF.

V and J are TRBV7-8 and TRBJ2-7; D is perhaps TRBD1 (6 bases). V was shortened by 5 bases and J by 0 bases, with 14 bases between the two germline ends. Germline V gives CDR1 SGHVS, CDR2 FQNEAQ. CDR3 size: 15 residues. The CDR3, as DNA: TGTGCCAGCAGCCCCCTTACAGGGAGCTCCTACGAGCAGTACTTC. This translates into CASSPLTGSSYEQYF.

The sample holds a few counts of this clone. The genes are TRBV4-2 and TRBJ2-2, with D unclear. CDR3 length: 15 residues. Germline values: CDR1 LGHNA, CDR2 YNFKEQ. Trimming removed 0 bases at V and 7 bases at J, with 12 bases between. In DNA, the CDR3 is TGTGCCAGCAGCCAAGAGACGAGGACGTACGGGGAGCTGTTTTTT. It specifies CASSQETRTYGELFF.

Here the CDR3 DNA reads TGTGCCACCAGCAGAGCCCAAGAGACCCAGTACTTC. This encodes CATSRAQETQYF. The genes are TRBV15 and TRBJ2-5; D uncertain. The germline V and J ends were trimmed by 1 base and 1 base, with 1 base remaining between them. Germline assignment: CDR1 LNHNV and CDR2 YYDKDF (reference sequence). CDR3 length equals 12 residues.

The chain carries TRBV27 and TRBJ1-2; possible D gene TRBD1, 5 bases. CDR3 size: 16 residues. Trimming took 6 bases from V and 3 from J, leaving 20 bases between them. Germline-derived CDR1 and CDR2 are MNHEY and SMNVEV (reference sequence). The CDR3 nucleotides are TGTGCCAGCAGGATGACAGTCGGCCGGTATGACTATGGCTACACCTTC. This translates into CASRMTVGRYDYGYTF.

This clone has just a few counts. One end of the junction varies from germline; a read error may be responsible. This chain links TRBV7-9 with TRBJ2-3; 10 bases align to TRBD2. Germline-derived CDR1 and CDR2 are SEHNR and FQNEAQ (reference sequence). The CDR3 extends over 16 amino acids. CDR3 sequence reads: CASSQEASGSSDTQYF. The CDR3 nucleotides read TGCGCCAGCAGCCAAGAGGCTAGCGGGAGCTCCGATACGCAGTATTTT.

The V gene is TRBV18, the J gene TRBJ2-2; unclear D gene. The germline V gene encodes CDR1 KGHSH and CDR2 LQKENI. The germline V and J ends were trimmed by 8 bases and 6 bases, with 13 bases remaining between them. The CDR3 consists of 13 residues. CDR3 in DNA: TGTGCCAGCACTACCGTCGCCGCCGGGGAGCTGTTTTTT. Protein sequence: CASTTVAAGELFF.

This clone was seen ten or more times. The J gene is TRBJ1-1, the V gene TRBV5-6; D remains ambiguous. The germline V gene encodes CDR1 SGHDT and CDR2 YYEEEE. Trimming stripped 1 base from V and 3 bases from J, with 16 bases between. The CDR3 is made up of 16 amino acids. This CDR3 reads CASSLSLGGLHTEAFF. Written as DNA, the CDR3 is TGTGCCAGCAGCTTGTCGTTAGGAGGGCTGCACACTGAAGCTTTCTTT. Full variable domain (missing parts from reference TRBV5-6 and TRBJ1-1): DAGVTQSPTHLIKTRGQQVTLRCSPKSGHDTVSWYQQALGQGPQFIFQYYEEEERQRGNFPDRFSGHQFPNYSSELNVNALLLGDSALYLCASSLSLGGLHTEAFFGQGTRLTVV.

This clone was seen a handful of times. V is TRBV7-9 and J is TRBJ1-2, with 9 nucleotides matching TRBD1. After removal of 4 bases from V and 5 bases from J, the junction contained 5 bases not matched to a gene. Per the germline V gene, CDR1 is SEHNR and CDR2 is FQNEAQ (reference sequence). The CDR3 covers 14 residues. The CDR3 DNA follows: TGTGCCAGCAGCTCACCCGGGACAGGGTATGGCTACACCTTC. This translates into CASSSPGTGYGYTF.

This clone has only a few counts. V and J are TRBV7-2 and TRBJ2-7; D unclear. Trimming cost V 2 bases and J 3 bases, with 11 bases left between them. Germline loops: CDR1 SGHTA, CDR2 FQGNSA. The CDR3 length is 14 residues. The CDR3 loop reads CASSLMHVLYEQYF. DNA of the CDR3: TGTGCCAGCAGCTTAATGCATGTCCTCTACGAGCAGTACTTC.

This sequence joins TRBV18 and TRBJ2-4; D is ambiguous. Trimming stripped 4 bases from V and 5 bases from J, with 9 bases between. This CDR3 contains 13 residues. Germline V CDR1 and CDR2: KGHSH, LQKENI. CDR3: CASSRGIENIQYF. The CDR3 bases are TGTGCCAGCTCACGAGGTATAGAAAACATTCAGTACTTC.

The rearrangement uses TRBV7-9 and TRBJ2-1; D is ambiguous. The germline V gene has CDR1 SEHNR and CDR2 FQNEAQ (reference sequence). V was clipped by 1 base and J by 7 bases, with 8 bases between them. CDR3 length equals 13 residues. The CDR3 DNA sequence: TGTGCCAGCAGCTTAGGCCCGTCTAATGAGCAGTTCTTC. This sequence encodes CASSLGPSNEQFF.

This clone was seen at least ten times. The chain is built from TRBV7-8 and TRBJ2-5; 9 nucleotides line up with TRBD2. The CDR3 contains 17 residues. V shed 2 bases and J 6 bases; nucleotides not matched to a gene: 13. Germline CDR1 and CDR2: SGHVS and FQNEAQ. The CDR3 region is CASSLRASGTTGQTQYF. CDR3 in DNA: TGTGCCAGCAGCTTAAGGGCTAGCGGGACTACTGGCCAGACCCAGTACTTC.

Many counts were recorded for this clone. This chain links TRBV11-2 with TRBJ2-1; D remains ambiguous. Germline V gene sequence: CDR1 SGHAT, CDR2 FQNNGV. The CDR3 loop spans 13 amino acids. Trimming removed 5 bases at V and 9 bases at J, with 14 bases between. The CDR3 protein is CASSKAPPGEQFF. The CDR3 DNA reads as TGTGCCAGCAGCAAGGCCCCGCCGGGTGAGCAGTTCTTC.